Presented here are 10 T cell receptor beta chains from one specimen sequenced in a study of cytomegalovirus exposure and HLA in healthy donors. The PCR used 60 Vbeta and 13 Jbeta primers. Using immunoSEQ multiplex PCR, the repertoire was profiled, and TCRdb retains in-frame clones only, with some absent. The data contain 100,000 to 150,000 clones, approximately 80% of them singletons. The specimen was PBMCs. The source of these receptors is a female donor in good health and CMV-seronegative.

The chain links TRBV7-6 to TRBJ2-7; unclear D gene. The CDR3 runs to 15 residues. Deletions cut 0 bases from V and 0 bases from J, with 9 bases between. In germline, CDR1 is SGHVS, CDR2 FNYEAQ. Written as DNA, the CDR3 is TGTGCCAGCAGCTTAGCGCCGGGTAACTCCTACGAGCAGTACTTC. It yields the protein CASSLAPGNSYEQYF.

This clone has just a few counts. The rearrangement joins TRBV4-1 to TRBJ1-5; maybe TRBD1 (6 bases). V was shortened by 1 base and J by 3 bases, with 7 bases between the two germline ends. The CDR3 runs to 14 residues. Germline assignment: CDR1 MGHRA and CDR2 YSYEKL. This CDR3 reads CASSQGTANQPQHF. CDR3 nucleotide sequence: TGCGCCAGCAGCCAAGGGACAGCCAATCAGCCCCAGCATTTT.

The genes are TRBV9 and TRBJ2-2; weak D call: TRBD1 (6 bases). The length of the CDR3 is 16 residues. The germline V and J ends were trimmed by 4 bases and 2 bases, with 15 bases remaining between them. Germline V CDR1 and CDR2: SGDLS, YYNGEE. The CDR3 bases are TGTGCCAGCAGCCCAATAGGGGGAGCCAACACCGGGGAGCTGTTTTTT. It is translated as CASSPIGGANTGELFF.

This clone occurred once. The V gene is TRBV5-1, the J gene TRBJ1-3; 10 nucleotides align to TRBD1. This CDR3 contains 15 residues. CDR1 SGHRS and CDR2 YFSETQ come from the germline V gene. With V trimmed by 0 bases and J by 7 bases, 4 bases remained unmatched. The CDR3 protein is CASSLEGTGVNTIYF. DNA of the CDR3: TGCGCCAGCAGCTTGGAAGGGACAGGGGTGAACACCATATATTTT.

V is TRBV7-2 and J is TRBJ2-7, with 7 bases fitting TRBD1. The CDR3 has 14 amino acids. Germline V gene data show CDR1 as SGHTA and CDR2 as FQGNSA. V dropped 3 bases and J dropped 3; count of bases not matched to a gene: 5. The CDR3 spells CASSLLTGVYEQYF. The CDR3 nucleotides read TGTGCCAGCAGCTTGCTAACAGGGGTCTACGAGCAGTACTTC.

The chain joins TRBV2 to TRBJ2-2; a possible D gene is TRBD2 (6 bases). From germline, CDR1 is SNHLY and CDR2 FYNNEI. This CDR3 contains 15 residues. The V and J ends lost 6 bases and 3 bases respectively, with 14 bases between them. CDR3 loop: CASRDGGRDTGELFF. For the CDR3, the DNA is TGTGCCAGCAGGGACGGGGGAAGGGACACCGGGGAGCTGTTTTTT. The whole variable domain, remainder taken from reference TRBV2 and TRBJ2-2, is EPEVTQTPSHQVTQMGQEVILRCVPISNHLYFYWYRQILGQKVEFLVSFYNNEISEKSEIFDDQFSVERPDGSNFTLKIRSTKLEDSAMYFCASRDGGRDTGELFFGEGSRLTVL.

The rearrangement links TRBV19 to TRBJ1-2; 8 nucleotides line up with TRBD1. The germline CDR1 and CDR2 sequences are LNHDA and SQIVND (reference sequence). J was trimmed by 6 bases and V by 0 bases; bases with no gene match: 0. The CDR3 runs 13 residues. The CDR3 region is CASSIEQGDGYTF. The DNA for the CDR3 is TGTGCCAGTAGTATAGAACAGGGGGATGGCTACACCTTC.

This clone was counted a few times. The chain employs TRBV4-1 and TRBJ1-4; a weak D match, TRBD1 (5 bases). V gave up 1 base and J gave up 4 bases, with 13 bases separating them. The CDR3 is made up of 16 amino acids. Germline V CDR1 and CDR2: MGHRA, YSYEKL. Here the CDR3 DNA reads TGCGCCAGCAGCCAAGTAGGGGCACTCTATAATGAAAAACTGTTTTTT. Amino acid sequence: CASSQVGALYNEKLFF.

This clone was seen a handful of times. V is TRBV9 and J is TRBJ2-7; TRBD2 agrees at 7 bases. Germline CDR1 and CDR2: SGDLS and YYNGEE. The CDR3 is 14 amino acids. J lost 1 base, V lost 3 bases, and 4 bases had no gene match. CDR3 DNA sequence: TGTGCCAGCAGCGCCGCGGGACTATCCTACGAGCAGTACTTC. Encoded protein: CASSAAGLSYEQYF.

This clone has more than one count but fewer than ten. This chain links TRBV30 with TRBJ1-1, with D maybe TRBD1 (6 bases). CDR1 GTSNPN and CDR2 SVGIG come from the germline V gene (reference sequence). The CDR3 is 12 residues long. V dropped 4 bases and J dropped 4 bases, with 10 bases sitting between them. Written as DNA, the CDR3 is TGTGCCTGGACACAGGGTTCCACTGAAGCTTTCTTT. As protein: CAWTQGSTEAFF.